Reported below is one TCR beta chain. Antigen unknown. V lost 1 base and J lost 11, with 7 bases in between. There are 11 residues in the CDR3. The source of the sample is a study of blood T cells in healthy people across ages. Findings and limits, study-wide: Since the PBMCs were unsorted, naive and antigen-experienced cells could not be conclusively compared.

Alongside a J-beta primer mix, a sample-barcoded 5' primer served in a second PCR lasting about 7 to 11 cycles. TCRdb re-called the 5' RACE reads through MiXCR, storing one row per CDR3 protein. The sample includes about a million distinct CDR3 sequences, roughly two fifths of them seen just once. Sequenced: blood. The receptor was derived from a man aged 18-30 years in good health. The chain has TRBV12-3 or TRBV12-4 and TRBJ2-3, with D tentatively TRBD1 (5 bases). In DNA, the CDR3 is TGTGCCAGCAGTTTAGGACAGCTGCAGTATTTT. Protein product: CASSLGQLQYF.